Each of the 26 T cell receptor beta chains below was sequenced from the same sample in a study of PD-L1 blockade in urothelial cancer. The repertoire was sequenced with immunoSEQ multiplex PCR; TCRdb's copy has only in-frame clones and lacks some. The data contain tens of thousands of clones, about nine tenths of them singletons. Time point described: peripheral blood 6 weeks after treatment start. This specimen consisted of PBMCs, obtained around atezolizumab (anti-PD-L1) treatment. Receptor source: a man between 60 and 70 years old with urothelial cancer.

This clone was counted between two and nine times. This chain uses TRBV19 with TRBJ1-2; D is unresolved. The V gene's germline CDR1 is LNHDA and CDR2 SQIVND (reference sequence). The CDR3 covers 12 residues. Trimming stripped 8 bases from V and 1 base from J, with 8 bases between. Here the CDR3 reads CASSESNYGYTF. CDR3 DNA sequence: TGTGCCAGTTCTGAGAGTAACTATGGCTACACCTTC.

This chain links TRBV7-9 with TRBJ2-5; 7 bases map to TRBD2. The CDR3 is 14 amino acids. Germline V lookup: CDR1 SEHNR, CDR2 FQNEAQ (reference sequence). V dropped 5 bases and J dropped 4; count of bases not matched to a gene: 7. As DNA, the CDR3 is TGTGCCAGCAGCCTGACTAGCCGGGGAGAGACCCAGTACTTC. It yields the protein CASSLTSRGETQYF. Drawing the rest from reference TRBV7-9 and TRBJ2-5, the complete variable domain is DTGVSQNPRHKITKRGQNVTFRCDPISEHNRLYWYRQTLGQGPEFLTYFQNEAQLEKSRLLSDRFSAERPKGSFSTLEIQRTEQGDSAMYLCASSLTSRGETQYFGPGTRLLVL.

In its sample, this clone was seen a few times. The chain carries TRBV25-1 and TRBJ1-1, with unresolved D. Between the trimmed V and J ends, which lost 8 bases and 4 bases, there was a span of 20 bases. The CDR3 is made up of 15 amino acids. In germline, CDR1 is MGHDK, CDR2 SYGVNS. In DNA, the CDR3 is TGTGCCAGCTACCCCCCGTTGGGAGGGAGCACTGAAGCTTTCTTT. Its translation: CASYPPLGGSTEAFF.

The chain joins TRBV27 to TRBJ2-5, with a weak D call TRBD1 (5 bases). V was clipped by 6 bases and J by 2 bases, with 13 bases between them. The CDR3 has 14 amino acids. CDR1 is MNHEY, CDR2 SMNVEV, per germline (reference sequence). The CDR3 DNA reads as TGTGCCAGCAGAAGGACAATGCAGCAAGAGACCCAGTACTTC. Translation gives CASRRTMQQETQYF.

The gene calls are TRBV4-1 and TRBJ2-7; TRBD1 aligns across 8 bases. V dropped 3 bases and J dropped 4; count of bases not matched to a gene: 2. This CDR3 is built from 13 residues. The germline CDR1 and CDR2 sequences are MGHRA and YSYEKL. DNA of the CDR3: TGCGCCAGCAGCCATACAGGGGGTTACGAGCAGTACTTC. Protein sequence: CASSHTGGYEQYF.

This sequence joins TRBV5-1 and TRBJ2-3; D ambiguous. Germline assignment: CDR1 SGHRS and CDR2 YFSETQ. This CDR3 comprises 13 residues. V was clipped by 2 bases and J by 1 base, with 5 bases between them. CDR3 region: CASSLEGTDTQYF. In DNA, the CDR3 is TGCGCCAGCAGCTTAGAGGGCACAGATACGCAGTATTTT.

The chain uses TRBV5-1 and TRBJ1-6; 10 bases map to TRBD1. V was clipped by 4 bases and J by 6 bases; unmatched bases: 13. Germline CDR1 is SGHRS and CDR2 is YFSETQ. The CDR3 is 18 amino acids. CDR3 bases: TGCGCCAGCAGCCACCGGGACAGGGGATTTAGGGGTAATTCACCCCTCCACTTT. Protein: CASSHRDRGFRGNSPLHF.

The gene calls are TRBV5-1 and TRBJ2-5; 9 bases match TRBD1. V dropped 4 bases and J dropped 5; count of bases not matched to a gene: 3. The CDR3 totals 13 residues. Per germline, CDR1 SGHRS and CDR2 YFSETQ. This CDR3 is CASSVGTGETQYF. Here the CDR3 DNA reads TGCGCCAGCAGCGTAGGGACAGGGGAGACCCAGTACTTC.

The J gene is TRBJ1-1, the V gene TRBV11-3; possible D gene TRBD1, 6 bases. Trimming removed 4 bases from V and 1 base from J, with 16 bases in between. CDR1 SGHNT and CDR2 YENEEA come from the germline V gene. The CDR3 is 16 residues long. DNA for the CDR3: TGTGCCAGCAGCTGGCGGGCCTGGACAGAGAACACTGAAGCTTTCTTT. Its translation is CASSWRAWTENTEAFF.

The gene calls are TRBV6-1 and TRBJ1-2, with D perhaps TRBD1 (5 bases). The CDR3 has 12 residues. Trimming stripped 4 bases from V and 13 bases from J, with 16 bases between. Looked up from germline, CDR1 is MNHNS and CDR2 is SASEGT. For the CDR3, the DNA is TGTGCCAGCAGTGGCCTGGGACTGCGTCCCACCTTC. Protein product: CASSGLGLRPTF.

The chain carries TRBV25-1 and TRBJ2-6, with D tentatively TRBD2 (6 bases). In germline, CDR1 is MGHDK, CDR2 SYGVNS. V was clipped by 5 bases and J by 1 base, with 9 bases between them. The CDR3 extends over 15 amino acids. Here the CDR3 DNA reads TGTGCCAGCAGTAAAGCGGGTTCTGGGGCCAACGTCCTGACTTTC. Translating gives CASSKAGSGANVLTF.

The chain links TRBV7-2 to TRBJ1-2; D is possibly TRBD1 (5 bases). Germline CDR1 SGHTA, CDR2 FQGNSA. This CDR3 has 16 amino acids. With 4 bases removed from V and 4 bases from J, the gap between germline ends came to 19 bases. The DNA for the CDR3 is TGTGCCAGCAGCTCTGAGGGGAGGATGGGAGGCTATGGCTACACCTTC. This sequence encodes CASSSEGRMGGYGYTF.

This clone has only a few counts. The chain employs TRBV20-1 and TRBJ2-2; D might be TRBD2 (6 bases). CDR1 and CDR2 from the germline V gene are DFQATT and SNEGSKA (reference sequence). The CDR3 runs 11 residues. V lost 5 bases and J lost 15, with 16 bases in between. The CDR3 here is CSALRDSLVFF. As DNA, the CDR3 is TGCAGTGCTCTCCGGGACTCCCTTGTGTTTTTT.

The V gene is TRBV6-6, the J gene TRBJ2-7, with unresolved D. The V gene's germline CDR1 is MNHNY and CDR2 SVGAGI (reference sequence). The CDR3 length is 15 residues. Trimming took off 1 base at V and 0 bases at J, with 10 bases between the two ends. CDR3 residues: CASSYLRGSSYEQYF. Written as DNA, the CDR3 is TGTGCCAGCAGTTACTTACGCGGTAGCTCCTACGAGCAGTACTTC.

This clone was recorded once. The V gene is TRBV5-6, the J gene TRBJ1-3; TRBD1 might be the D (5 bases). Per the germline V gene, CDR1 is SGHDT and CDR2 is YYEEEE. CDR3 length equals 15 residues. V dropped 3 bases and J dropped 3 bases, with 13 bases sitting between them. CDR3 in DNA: TGTGCCAGCAGCTGGGATGGAGGGGTTGGAAACACCATATATTTT. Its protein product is CASSWDGGVGNTIYF.

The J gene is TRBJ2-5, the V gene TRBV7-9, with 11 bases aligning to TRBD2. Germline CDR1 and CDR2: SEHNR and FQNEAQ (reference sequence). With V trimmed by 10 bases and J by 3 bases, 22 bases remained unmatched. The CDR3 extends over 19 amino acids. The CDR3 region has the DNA TGTGCCATGTCGAGTCCAGCGGTAGCGGGAGGGCGGAGGAAAGAGACCCAGTACTTC. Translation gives CAMSSPAVAGGRRKETQYF.

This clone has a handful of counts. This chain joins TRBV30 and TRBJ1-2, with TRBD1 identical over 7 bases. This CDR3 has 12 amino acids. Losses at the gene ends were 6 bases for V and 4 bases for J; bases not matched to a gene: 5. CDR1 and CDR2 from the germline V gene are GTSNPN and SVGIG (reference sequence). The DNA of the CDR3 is TGTGCCTGCCAGGGACAGACCTATGGCTACACCTTC. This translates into CACQGQTYGYTF.

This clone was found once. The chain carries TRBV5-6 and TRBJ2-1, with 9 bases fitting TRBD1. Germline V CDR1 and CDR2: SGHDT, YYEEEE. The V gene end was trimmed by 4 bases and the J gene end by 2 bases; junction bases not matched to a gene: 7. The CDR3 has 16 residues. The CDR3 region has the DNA TGTGCCAGCAGCCCACAGGGGGCGCTGACCTACAATGAGCAGTTCTTC. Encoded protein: CASSPQGALTYNEQFF.

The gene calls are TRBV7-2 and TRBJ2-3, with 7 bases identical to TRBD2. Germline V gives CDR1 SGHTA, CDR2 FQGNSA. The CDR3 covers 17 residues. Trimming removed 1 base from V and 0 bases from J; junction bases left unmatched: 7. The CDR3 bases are TGTGCCAGCAGCTTAGGTGGGGACTACCTTAGCACAGATACGCAGTATTTT. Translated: CASSLGGDYLSTDTQYF. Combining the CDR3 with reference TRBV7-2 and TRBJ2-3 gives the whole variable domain GAGVSQSPSNKVTEKGKDVELRCDPISGHTALYWYRQSLGQGLEFLIYFQGNSAPDKSGLPSDRFSAERTGGSVSTLTIQRTQQEDSAVYLCASSLGGDYLSTDTQYFGPGTRLTVL.

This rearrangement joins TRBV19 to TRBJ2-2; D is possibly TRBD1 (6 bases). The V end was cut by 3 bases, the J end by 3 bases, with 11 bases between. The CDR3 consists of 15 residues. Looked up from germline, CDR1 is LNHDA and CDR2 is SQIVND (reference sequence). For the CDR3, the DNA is TGTGCCAGTAGTATCCAGGGGCTGCACACCGGGGAGCTGTTTTTT. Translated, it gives CASSIQGLHTGELFF. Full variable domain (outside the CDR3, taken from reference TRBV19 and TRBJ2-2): DGGITQSPKYLFRKEGQNVTLSCEQNLNHDAMYWYRQDPGQGLRLIYYSQIVNDFQKGDIAEGYSVSREKKESFPLTVTSAQKNPTAFYLCASSIQGLHTGELFFGEGSRLTVL.

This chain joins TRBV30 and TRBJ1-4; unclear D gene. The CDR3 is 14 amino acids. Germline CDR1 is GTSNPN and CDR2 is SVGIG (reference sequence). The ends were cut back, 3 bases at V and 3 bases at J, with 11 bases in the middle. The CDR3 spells CAWSKGRANEKLFF. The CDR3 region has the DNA TGTGCCTGGAGCAAAGGCCGGGCTAATGAAAAACTGTTTTTT.

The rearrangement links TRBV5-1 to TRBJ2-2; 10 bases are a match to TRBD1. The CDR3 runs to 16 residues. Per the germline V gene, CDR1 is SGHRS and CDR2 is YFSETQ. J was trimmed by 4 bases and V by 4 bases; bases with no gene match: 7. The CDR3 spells CASSLGQGTFTGELFF. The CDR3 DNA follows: TGCGCCAGCAGCCTGGGACAGGGGACTTTCACCGGGGAGCTGTTTTTT.

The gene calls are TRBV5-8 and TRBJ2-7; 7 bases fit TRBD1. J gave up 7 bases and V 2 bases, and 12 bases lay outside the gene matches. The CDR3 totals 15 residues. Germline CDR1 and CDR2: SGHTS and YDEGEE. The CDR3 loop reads CASSLTGTATREQYF. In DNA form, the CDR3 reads TGTGCCAGCAGCTTAACCGGGACAGCGACGAGAGAGCAGTACTTC.

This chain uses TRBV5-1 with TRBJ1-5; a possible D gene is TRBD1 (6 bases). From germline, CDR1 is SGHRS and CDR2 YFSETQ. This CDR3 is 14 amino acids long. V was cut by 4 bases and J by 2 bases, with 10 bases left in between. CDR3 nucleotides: TGCGCCAGCAGCCTAGGGGGAGGCAATCAGCCCCAGCATTTT. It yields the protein CASSLGGGNQPQHF.

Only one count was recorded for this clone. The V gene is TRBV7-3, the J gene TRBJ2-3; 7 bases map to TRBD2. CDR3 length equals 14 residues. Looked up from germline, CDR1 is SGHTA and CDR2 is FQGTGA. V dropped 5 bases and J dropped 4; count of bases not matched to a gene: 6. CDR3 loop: CASSVGLGSDTQYF. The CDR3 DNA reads TGTGCCAGCAGCGTCGGACTAGGCTCAGATACGCAGTATTTT.

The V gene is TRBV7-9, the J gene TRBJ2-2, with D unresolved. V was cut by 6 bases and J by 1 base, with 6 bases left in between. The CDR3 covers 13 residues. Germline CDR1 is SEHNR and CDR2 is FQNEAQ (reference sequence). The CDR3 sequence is CASRFQNTGELFF. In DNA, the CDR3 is TGTGCCAGCAGATTTCAGAACACCGGGGAGCTGTTTTTT.